The 22 T cell receptor beta chains in this list originate from one sample, sequenced in a study of beta chain features in type 1 diabetes. The whole isolated RNA underwent reverse transcription, so sequencing captured expressed TCRB transcripts. Method: immunoSEQ multiplex PCR; TCRdb's copy keeps in-frame clones and lacks some. This repertoire shows under 400,000 clones, roughly 12% found once; its top ten account for roughly 0.015%. The sample consisted of naive CD4+ T cells from blood. All receptors come from a young man in good health.

The V call is TRBV30, the J call TRBJ2-7, with D possibly TRBD1 on 6 matching bases. Trimming pared 4 bases from V and 4 bases from J, leaving 17 bases between. Per the germline V gene, CDR1 is GTSNPN and CDR2 is SVGIG (reference sequence). This CDR3 contains 14 residues. CDR3 in amino acids: CAWKDGGQRYEQYF. DNA of the CDR3: TGTGCCTGGAAGGATGGCGGACAGAGGTACGAGCAGTACTTC.

The sample holds a few counts of this clone. The gene calls are TRBV5-1 and TRBJ2-1, with 9 bases matching TRBD1. Germline assignment: CDR1 SGHRS and CDR2 YFSETQ. The CDR3 spans 15 residues. Trimming removed 4 bases from V and 5 bases from J; junction bases left unmatched: 7. CDR3 sequence (DNA): TGCGCCAGCAGCGCTACCGGGACAGGGCACAATGAGCAGTTCTTC. This encodes CASSATGTGHNEQFF. Full variable domain (missing parts from reference TRBV5-1 and TRBJ2-1): KAGVTQTPRYLIKTRGQQVTLSCSPISGHRSVSWYQQTPGQGLQFLFEYFSETQRNKGNFPGRFSGRQFSNSRSEMNVSTLELGDSALYLCASSATGTGHNEQFFGPGTRLTVL.

This chain's CDR3 is CASSQDVLAPETQYF. CDR3 nucleotide sequence: TGCGCCAGCAGCCAAGACGTACTAGCCCCAGAGACCCAGTACTTC. The V call is TRBV4-1, the J call TRBJ2-5; possible D gene TRBD2, 6 bases. Germline V gene sequence: CDR1 MGHRA, CDR2 YSYEKL. Between the trimmed V and J ends, which lost 0 bases and 4 bases, there was a span of 12 bases. The CDR3 contains 15 residues.

V usage is TRBV5-1 and J usage is TRBJ2-7, with 10 bases fitting TRBD1. CDR3 length: 16 amino acids. Germline values: CDR1 SGHRS, CDR2 YFSETQ. Trimming cost V 0 bases and J 2 bases; bases outside gene matches: 5. The CDR3 reads CASSLGTGGRPYEQYF. CDR3 coding DNA: TGCGCCAGCAGCTTGGGGACAGGGGGACGCCCCTACGAGCAGTACTTC.

The chain joins TRBV18 to TRBJ2-7; 10 bases align to TRBD1. Germline loops: CDR1 KGHSH, CDR2 LQKENI. V gave up 3 bases and J gave up 2 bases; unmatched junction bases: 1. CDR3 length: 14 amino acids. For the CDR3, the DNA is TGTGCCAGCTCACCTGGGACAGGGGCCTACGAGCAGTACTTC. Amino acid sequence: CASSPGTGAYEQYF.

CDR3 region: CASSRQRTGELFF. Here the CDR3 DNA reads TGTGCCAGCAGCCGTCAGCGGACCGGGGAGCTGTTTTTT. This chain connects TRBV7-2 to TRBJ2-2; perhaps TRBD2 as D (5 bases). This CDR3 spans 13 amino acids. Trimming pared 5 bases from V and 5 bases from J, leaving 9 bases between. Germline CDR1 SGHTA, CDR2 FQGNSA.

The chain is built from TRBV11-3 and TRBJ2-5, with D possibly matching TRBD1 (6 bases). Between the trimmed V and J ends, which lost 2 bases and 5 bases, there was a span of 9 bases. This CDR3 spans 13 amino acids. Germline V gives CDR1 SGHNT, CDR2 YENEEA. This chain's CDR3 is CASSLRGSETQYF. CDR3 DNA sequence: TGTGCCAGCAGCTTAAGGGGGAGCGAGACCCAGTACTTC.

The V gene is TRBV2, the J gene TRBJ1-2; 10 nucleotides line up with TRBD1. V was pared by 6 bases and J by 4 bases, with 5 bases of the junction left unmatched. Germline CDR1 reads SNHLY; CDR2 reads FYNNEI. CDR3 length: 14 amino acids. The CDR3 loop reads CASSGTGEGYGYTF. The CDR3 nucleotides are TGTGCCAGCAGCGGGACAGGGGAGGGCTATGGCTACACCTTC.

This clone came up a few times. Here the CDR3 reads CASSPGSAGANVLTF. Here the CDR3 DNA reads TGTGCCAGCAGCCCGGGTTCGGCTGGGGCCAACGTCCTGACTTTC. The chain couples TRBV5-4 to TRBJ2-6; no reliable D call. Between the trimmed V and J ends, which lost 4 bases and 2 bases, there was a span of 10 bases. Germline V lookup: CDR1 SGHNT, CDR2 YYREEE (reference sequence). The CDR3 is 15 residues long.

This chain joins TRBV10-2 and TRBJ1-1, with 8 bases matching TRBD1. In germline, CDR1 is WSHSY, CDR2 SAAADI. V shed 7 bases, J shed 3 bases, and the junction held 7 bases outside the gene matches. This CDR3 has 14 residues. CDR3: CASTGGFDYTEAFF. CDR3 nucleotides: TGCGCCAGCACAGGGGGCTTTGATTACACTGAAGCTTTCTTT.

This clone has just a few counts. The J gene is TRBJ2-1, the V gene TRBV6-6; D not resolved. V was shortened by 0 bases and J by 5 bases, with 8 bases between the two germline ends. Germline V lookup: CDR1 MNHNY, CDR2 SVGAGI (reference sequence). The CDR3 consists of 14 residues. The CDR3 sequence: CASSYSHRDNEQFF. Here the CDR3 DNA reads TGTGCCAGCAGTTACTCCCATCGGGACAATGAGCAGTTCTTC.

This clone was observed a handful of times. The chain uses TRBV6-6 and TRBJ1-5; D unresolved. CDR1 is MNHNY and CDR2 is SVGAGI in the germline V gene (reference sequence). Trimming cost V 0 bases and J 7 bases, with 10 bases left between them. This CDR3 is built from 14 residues. The CDR3 DNA is TGTGCCAGCAGTTACTCTTCAGAGGAACAGCCCCAGCATTTT. Translating gives CASSYSSEEQPQHF.

The sample holds a few counts of this clone. The chain carries TRBV9 and TRBJ2-7, with D unresolved. Trimming took off 0 bases at V and 0 bases at J, with 4 bases between the two ends. Germline V gives CDR1 SGDLS, CDR2 YYNGEE. This CDR3 is 13 amino acids long. The CDR3 loop is CASSVDSSYEQYF. Here the CDR3 DNA reads TGTGCCAGCAGCGTAGATAGCTCCTACGAGCAGTACTTC.

This clone came up once. J is TRBJ2-5 and V is TRBV5-4; a weak D match, TRBD1 (5 bases). Germline V gives CDR1 SGHNT, CDR2 YYREEE (reference sequence). The CDR3 runs 13 residues. The ends were cut back, 6 bases at V and 3 bases at J, with 12 bases in the middle. The CDR3 region is CASNTDREETQYF. The DNA for the CDR3 is TGTGCCAGCAATACCGACAGAGAAGAGACCCAGTACTTC.

V and J are TRBV5-4 and TRBJ2-6; 7 bases line up with TRBD2. In germline, CDR1 is SGHNT, CDR2 YYREEE (reference sequence). The length of the CDR3 is 18 residues. Trimming removed 3 bases from V and 0 bases from J; junction bases left unmatched: 9. The CDR3, as DNA: TGTGCCAGCAGCTGGAGGGAGCGGGGCTACTCTGGGGCCAACGTCCTGACTTTC. As protein: CASSWRERGYSGANVLTF.

This chain uses TRBV6-5 with TRBJ2-7, with D tentatively TRBD1 (5 bases). This CDR3 contains 12 residues. Trimming shortened V by 6 bases and J by 3 bases, and 9 bases separated the two germline ends. In germline, CDR1 is MNHEY, CDR2 SVGAGI. The CDR3 loop reads CASRSDSYEQYF. CDR3 in DNA: TGTGCCAGCAGGAGCGACAGCTACGAGCAGTACTTC.

The table lists this clone with a few counts. The CDR3 region has the DNA TGTGCCAGCAGCGTTAGACAGGTGGGGGATGAGCAGTTCTTC. Encoded protein: CASSVRQVGDEQFF. This chain connects TRBV7-2 to TRBJ2-1; tentative D call: TRBD1 (6 bases). V lost 5 bases, J lost 8 bases, and 16 bases lay in between. This CDR3 has 14 amino acids. Looked up from germline, CDR1 is SGHTA and CDR2 is FQGNSA.

This chain connects TRBV7-2 to TRBJ2-7; TRBD1 matches 8 bases. The V and J ends lost 6 bases and 4 bases, in that order; junction bases with no gene match: 11. This CDR3 spans 15 amino acids. Germline V gene data show CDR1 as SGHTA and CDR2 as FQGNSA. The CDR3 is CASSQGQGAIYEQYF. CDR3 nucleotides: TGTGCCAGCAGTCAAGGACAGGGTGCTATTTACGAGCAGTACTTC.

This clone appeared many times. The CDR3, as DNA: TGCAGCGTTGACCAGGACAGCTACAATGAGCAGTTCTTC. Its protein product is CSVDQDSYNEQFF. This chain connects TRBV29-1 to TRBJ2-1, with D possibly TRBD1 on 6 matching bases. Trimming took off 3 bases at V and 3 bases at J, with 9 bases between the two ends. This CDR3 region has 13 residues. Looked up from germline, CDR1 is SQVTM and CDR2 is ANQGSEA.

This clone was found a few times. V and J are TRBV21-1 and TRBJ1-2. TRBV21-1 is a pseudogene locus. This CDR3 has 15 amino acids. The CDR3 DNA reads as TGTGCCAGCAGCATACGCCGGGAGGGGGCTAATGGCTACACCTTC. It codes for CASSIRREGANGYTF.

This chain links TRBV4-3 with TRBJ2-2; a weak D match, TRBD1 (6 bases). The CDR3 has 15 amino acids. V was pared by 1 base and J by 6 bases, with 12 bases between. Germline V lookup: CDR1 LGHNA, CDR2 YSLEER. The CDR3 DNA reads as TGCGCCAGCAGCCAAGCGTCAACAGGGTCCGGGGAGCTGTTTTTT. Protein sequence: CASSQASTGSGELFF.

This chain uses TRBV9 with TRBJ2-2; D gene ambiguous. The V gene's germline CDR1 is SGDLS and CDR2 YYNGEE. There are 13 residues in the CDR3. Trimming cost V 4 bases and J 2 bases, with 6 bases left between them. The CDR3 is CASSIINTGELFF. The CDR3 DNA reads as TGTGCCAGCAGCATAATTAACACCGGGGAGCTGTTTTTT. Using reference TRBV9 and TRBJ2-2 for the parts outside the CDR3, the full variable domain is DSGVTQTPKHLITATGQRVTLRCSPRSGDLSVYWYQQSLDQGLQFLIQYYNGEERAKGNILERFSAQQFPDLHSELNLSSLELGDSALYFCASSIINTGELFFGEGSRLTVL.